This T cell receptor (beta chain) was identified in a study of blood T cell repertoires in COVID-19. Across the study: PBMCs, B-cell-depleted T cells, or T cells were the source of the cDNA or gDNA that made up the material.

Living in about two dozen US areas, the participants were between 18 and 89 years of age. Participants reported their clinical history, and cohort assignment relied on those reports. This clone was detected only once. As handled by the study authors: Estimates of nucleated cell counts were drawn from the amplification of reference gene primers. Profiled with immunoSEQ multiplex PCR; TCRdb holds only in-frame clones, not every one. The DNA was the basis for D and trimming; V, J and clone size are from that table. The data contain about 240,000 clones, approximately 83% of them singletons. V shed 6 bases and J 7 bases; nucleotides not matched to a gene: 4. Germline CDR1 is SGHNT and CDR2 is YENEEA. CDR3 length: 14 residues.

This TCR was sampled from a woman in her thirties or forties with acute COVID-19. The J gene is TRBJ2-1, the V gene TRBV11-3; 12 nucleotides match TRBD2. Sequencing was done on a sample of PBMCs or T cells enriched from blood (not recorded which). CDR3 in DNA: TGTGCCAGCAGACTAGCGGGAGGTTATAATGAGCAGTTCTTC. Translation: CASRLAGGYNEQFF.